This TCR beta chain stems from a study of blood T cell repertoires in COVID-19. Looking at the study overall: From the United States, Italy and Spain came samples of acute and convalescent COVID-19. The cDNA or gDNA used as material had been derived from T cells, B-cell-depleted T cells, or PBMCs.

CDR1 LGHDT and CDR2 YNNKEL come from the germline V gene (reference sequence). Trimming at V came to 2 bases and at J to 7 bases, leaving 4 bases not matched to a gene. There are 13 residues in the CDR3. Under the authors' procedure: Reference gene primers were amplified, and this amplification served to estimate nucleated cell counts. Profiled with immunoSEQ multiplex PCR; TCRdb holds only in-frame clones, not every one. The DNA gave D and trimming, while V, J and clone size come from that table. The table records 160,000 or so clones, 79% of them present only once. The chain carries TRBV3-1 (or the pseudogene TRBV3-2) and TRBJ1-1; 7 bases map to TRBD1. This receptor was identified in a woman in her sixties with COVID-19, enrolled during active disease. Material for sequencing was peripheral blood. DNA for the CDR3: TGTGCCAGCAGCCAAAACCGGGACAGTGAAGCTTTCTTT. It encodes CASSQNRDSEAFF.